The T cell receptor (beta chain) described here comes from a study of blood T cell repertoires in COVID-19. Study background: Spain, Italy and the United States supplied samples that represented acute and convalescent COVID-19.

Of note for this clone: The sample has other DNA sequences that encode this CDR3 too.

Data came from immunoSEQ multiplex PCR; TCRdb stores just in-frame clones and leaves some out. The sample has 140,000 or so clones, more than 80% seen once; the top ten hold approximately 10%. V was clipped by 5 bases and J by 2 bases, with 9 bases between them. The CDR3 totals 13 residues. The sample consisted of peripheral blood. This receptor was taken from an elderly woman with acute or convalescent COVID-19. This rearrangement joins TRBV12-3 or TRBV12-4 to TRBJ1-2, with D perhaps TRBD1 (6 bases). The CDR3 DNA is TGTGCCAGCAGTCTACAGGGAAACTATGGCTACACCTTC. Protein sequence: CASSLQGNYGYTF.